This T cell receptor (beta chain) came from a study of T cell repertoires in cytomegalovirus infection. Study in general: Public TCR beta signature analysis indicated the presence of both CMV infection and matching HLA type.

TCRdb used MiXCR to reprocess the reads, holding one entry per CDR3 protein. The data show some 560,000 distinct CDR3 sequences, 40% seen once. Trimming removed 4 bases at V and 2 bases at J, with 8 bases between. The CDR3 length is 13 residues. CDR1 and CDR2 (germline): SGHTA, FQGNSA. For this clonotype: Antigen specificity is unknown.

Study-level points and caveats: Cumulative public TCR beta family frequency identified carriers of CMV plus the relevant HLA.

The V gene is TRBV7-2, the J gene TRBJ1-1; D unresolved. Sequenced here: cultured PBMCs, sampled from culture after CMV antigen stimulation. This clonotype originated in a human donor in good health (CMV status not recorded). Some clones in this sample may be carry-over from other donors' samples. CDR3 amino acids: CASSWTGNTEAFF. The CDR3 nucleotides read TGTGCCAGCAGCTGGACCGGCAACACTGAAGCTTTCTTT.